This TCR beta chain was profiled in a study of blood T cells in healthy people across ages. This clonotype was recorded once. The antigen is unknown. Findings and limits, study-wide: A conclusive naive versus antigen-experienced comparison was prevented by the unsorted PBMCs. A roughly linear fall in TCR beta diversity per million T cells was seen with increasing age.

Through a sample-barcoded 5' primer and a J-beta primer mix, a second PCR was run for about 7 to 12 cycles. From the 5' RACE reads, TCRdb called clonotypes with MiXCR, one entry per CDR3 protein. The sample holds hundreds of thousands of distinct CDR3 sequences, roughly 44% seen once. In germline, CDR1 is SGHAT, CDR2 FQNNGV. The J segment lost 8 bases and the V segment lost 5 bases, leaving 11 bases of the junction unmatched. The CDR3 is 15 amino acids. This receptor was obtained from a man aged 60-69 years in good health. Sequencing input: blood. The chain combines TRBV11-2 with TRBJ2-1; 8 bases agree with TRBD1. The CDR3 region has the DNA TGTGCCAGCAGCCCGCAACCGACAGGGGACCATGAGCAGTTCTTC. Protein sequence: CASSPQPTGDHEQFF.